This section outlines one T cell receptor (beta chain) sequence together with its context. Its target antigen remains unknown. Base qualities are not at hand, and no much larger clone is one base apart. The data were taken from a study of cytomegalovirus exposure and HLA in healthy donors (dated by TCRdb to 2016 to 2017). A note on the overall study: In an earlier analysis of under 750 of the donors, about 260 Gb of sequence data and 117 million unique TCR beta sequences from approximately 180 million T cells were reported. An early release that covered several hundred HLA-typed donors contained 300 to 350 gigabases of sequencing data and approximately 85 million unique TCR sequences. Among the 398 genotyped donors, around 81% belonged to the genetic ancestry cluster associated with self-reported Caucasian donors. The aim of the study was to test whether cataloging public T cell receptors could identify signatures of past pathogen exposure. The study profiled the T cell repertoires of around 700 subjects by immunosequencing and related them to cytomegalovirus serostatus. Besides the first cohort of under 700 subjects, a separate validation cohort made up of over a hundred different subjects was used. To predict cytomegalovirus infection status, the study brought together high-throughput TCR immunosequencing, statistical association of individual TCRs with disease status, and machine learning. A later analysis re-examined previously published TCR beta repertoires from more than 550 donors and added high-resolution HLA genotyping to investigate patterns of TCR occurrence. In the later analysis, no new phenotypic data were used to find candidate immune exposures; instead, reliance was placed on TCR beta sequences and their occurrence across donors. To decide whether each TCR beta V gene segment behaved as functional or pseudogenic, an earlier analysis of some 600 of the donors relied on high-throughput TCR beta sequencing. Donor age, sex, ethnicity and CMV serostatus were compiled together with the repertoire data. A later genetic analysis took genome-wide SNP genotypes for about 60% of the roughly 670 donors and used that subset as a discovery cohort. All discovery cohort repertoires had been generated using a single sequencing platform. HLA typing included class I and class II loci at four-digit resolution. Typing coverage differed by locus: A, B, C, DRB1 and DQB1 were typed in roughly 620-640 donors, DQA1 in about 560, DPA1 in around 610, and DPB1 in 400 to 480. Roughly 5 DR-DQ haplotypes were handled as single units for association and clustering, since linkage in the cohort was strong. On average, about 200,000 unique TCR beta nucleotide sequences were sequenced per donor among about 400 genotyped donors of the cohort, with about 17% of those sequences being non-productive.

Library construction relied on the immunoSEQ multiplex PCR assay. For the multiplex PCR, a mixture combining 60 forward primers for TCR Vbeta segments and 13 reverse primers for TCR Jbeta segments was used. A multiplex PCR assay on genomic DNA amplified the CDR3 region of rearranged TCR beta genes. The amplified TCR beta libraries were sequenced on the Illumina HiSeq System as 87-base-pair reads. The paper's processing steps were these. Across the 666 repertoires, a later analysis counted tens of millions of unique TCR beta chains, about 10 million of which were shared by at least two donors. Raw reads were error-corrected and collapsed into unique sequences by a nearest-neighbor algorithm in which closely related sequences were merged to remove PCR and sequencing errors. V, D and J gene segments were assigned by aligning CDR3 sequences to IMGT reference sequences. For a sequence to be retained, at least a six-nucleotide match to both a V gene segment and a J gene segment was required. A rearrangement counted as productive if the CDR3 had no stop codons and remained in frame with V and J, and every other rearrangement counted as non-productive. Following IMGT convention, CDR3 was defined as the stretch from the second conserved V-encoded cysteine up to the conserved J-encoded phenylalanine. The earlier analysis of about 620 of the donors excluded sequences that lacked an unambiguous match to a single V gene segment. In an earlier analysis of 587 of the donors, V segments were called functional above 56.7% productive rearrangements and were called segregating when the between-donor standard deviation exceeded 5%. A statistical classification framework was built for diagnosing cytomegalovirus status from the catalog of TCR beta chain sequences. In a later analysis, TCR nucleotide sequences were compared against IMGT/GENE-DB human TR gene sequences so that V and J genes could be assigned. Using the TCRdist pipeline, a later analysis assigned CDR3 sequences along with most-parsimonious VDJ recombination scenarios. In a later analysis, each TCR beta chain was defined by its CDR3 amino acid sequence together with its V-gene family, and reads without a unique V-gene family were excluded. To address suspected cross-contamination and a sequencing artifact, a later analysis removed 592 highly shared, low-generation-probability nucleotide sequences. For each public chain, a later analysis derived a clonal expansion index from normalized ranks of inferred template counts within each repertoire. A later analysis computed generation probabilities with a VDJ recombination model fitted to out-of-frame rearrangements, and checked the results against IGoR. Hypergeometric tests were used in a later analysis to score TCR-TCR, TCR-HLA and TCR-CMV co-occurrence, with a repertoire-size bias correction applied to the TCR pairs. To estimate false discovery rates, a later analysis permuted the HLA or CMV assignments 20 times. In a later analysis, co-occurring TCRs were grouped using DBSCAN, and TCRdist sequence similarity was added for clustering within HLA-allele-positive subsets. Repertoires with fewer than 30,000 or more than 120,000 public chains were left out of co-occurrence clustering, as were about five repertoires with anomalous nucleotide sharing. TCRdb took over this immuneACCESS table, retaining in-frame rearrangements with V and J assigned. Such tables are incomplete; in checked studies, under half of the missing clones stem from an unresolved V gene, and the remainder is unexplained. V and J calls and clone size come straight from that table; D and trimming were deduced from the DNA. The sample table lists some 120,000 clones, about two thirds of them with a count of one. Roughly 8.4% of the sample belongs to the ten largest clones.

Broad study findings and their caveats: Broadly in line with IMGT annotations, most TCR beta V segments showed up in productive rearrangements about 87% or about 30% of the time in an earlier analysis of some 590 of the donors. The presence/absence analyses assumed that sequencing depth was roughly uniform across donors, and that assumption may not be true. The classifier was reported to diagnose cytomegalovirus status with high specificity and sensitivity in both the original cohort and the validation cohort. In a later analysis, some 17,000 TCR beta sequences were associated with specific HLA alleles at a false discovery rate of 0.05. V-gene and J-gene trimming of TCR beta chains was associated with a missense DCLRE1C variant in a later genetic analysis, and the association was replicated in an independent cohort. When HLA alleles, especially DR and DQ, strongly co-occurred, attributing TCR associations to individual alleles was difficult. Because HLA typing was unavailable for some donors at each locus, only the typed subset was used in association tests. Correlated functional status among segregating V segments might be attributable to linkage disequilibrium, but an unknown experimental factor could not be ruled out. Compared with equally common non-associated chains, HLA-associated TCR beta chains in a later analysis were more clonally expanded and had lower generation probabilities. Only TCR beta chains were sequenced in this cohort, and the absence of alpha or paired-chain data limited detectable features. In vitro tests confirmed that a few of the cytomegalovirus-associated TCR beta chains recognize cytomegalovirus antigens. According to the authors, the approach could potentially be generalized to other disease states and immunological phenotypes. According to a later genetic analysis, donors in an Asian-associated ancestry cluster had fewer N-insertions in productive TCRs than the roughly 670-donor mean. Most CMV-associated TCR beta chains appeared to be HLA-restricted in a later analysis, and the HLA associations seemed to be driven largely by CMV exposure. While some public TCRs were present in many individuals, most TCR sequences turned up only very rarely across donors. Approximately 18 rarely observed V segments, including chromosome 9 orphons, were excluded from the earlier analysis of about 610 of the donors because counts were too low. A group of highly shared sequence variants was considered likely to be a technical artifact of the sequencing pipeline. A later analysis reported that several top co-occurrence clusters appeared linked to parvovirus B19, influenza, CMV and Epstein-Barr virus. CMV serostatus was the only immune exposure information available for the cohort. Some IMGT-functional V segments, including TRBV6-2 and TRBV6-3, could not be distinguished by the 87-base-pair reads and were therefore excluded. A further reported finding was that TCR beta sequences accurately predicted the HLA-A and HLA-B alleles for most subjects in the first cohort. In a later analysis, the rate of TCR association differed among HLA loci, with DRB1 alleles having the most associated TCRs and HLA-C alleles having the fewest. The study listed approximately 150 TCR beta chains as associated with cytomegalovirus.

The cohort was made up of 500 to 850 healthy bone marrow donors. Cohort members were all nominally healthy when sampled, although unrecorded immune exposures were likely present. The donor was CMV seropositive and was included in the group of 250 to 350 seropositive cohort members. A peripheral blood sample was provided by each donor, and peripheral blood mononuclear cells were used for TCR beta sequencing. Genomic DNA extraction from the blood cell samples was performed with the Qiagen DNeasy Blood Extraction Kit. The V and J ends are trimmed by 0 bases and 2 bases, leaving 16 bases between them. The germline V gene provides CDR1 SGDLS and CDR2 YYNGEE. The CDR3 has 17 amino acids, counting the end cysteine and phenylalanine. The entry retains the CDR3 DNA only, 51 bases that are in frame from base 1.

This receptor chain uses TRBV9 and TRBJ2-3; TRBD2 is a weak D gene call, 5 bases matching. The clonotype was recovered from a man in his thirties or forties in good health and CMV-seropositive. Sequenced sample: PBMCs. CDR3 protein: CASSVDPQTGSTDTQYF. The DNA sequence is given as TGTGCCAGCAGCGTAGACCCCCAGACGGGATCCACAGATACGCAGTATTTT.